Described below is a single T cell receptor beta chain sequence and its context. Its binding antigen is unknown. Base qualities are missing; no much larger clone stands one base away. The record originates from a study of control samples from healthy donors and cancer patients (TCRdb year 2020). The CDR3 runs 14 amino acids, cysteine and phenylalanine included. Of the read, only the CDR3 DNA is kept; its 42 bases are in frame from base 1. Looking up the germline V gene yields CDR1 SGHTA and CDR2 FQGNSA. The junction shows trimming of 3 bases on V and 6 bases on J, plus 11 bases between the germline ends. The library was produced with the immunoSEQ multiplex PCR assay. TCRdb took over this immuneACCESS table, retaining in-frame rearrangements with V and J assigned. Such tables are incomplete; in checked studies, under half of the missing clones stem from an unresolved V gene, and the remainder is unexplained. The table for this sample lists 90,000 or so clones; approximately 88% of them were counted only once. Of the sample, 8.5% to 10% is held by the ten largest clones.

The sequence links TRBV7-2 to TRBJ2-2, with an unclear D gene assignment. The sequenced sample was PBMCs. The sequence derives from a woman between 50 and 59 years old with colorectal cancer. The CDR3 reads as follows: CASSFLVTAGELFF. Read as DNA, the sequence is TGTGCCAGCAGCTTCCTTGTCACCGCCGGGGAGCTGTTTTTT.